What follows are 16 T cell receptor beta chains derived from one specimen sequenced in a study of cytomegalovirus exposure and HLA in healthy donors. The study ran its PCR with 60 Vbeta and 13 Jbeta primers. Measured with immunoSEQ multiplex PCR; TCRdb has only the in-frame clones, and not every one. The sample contains roughly 120,000 clones, under 85% of which appear only once. Sequenced: PBMCs. These receptors came from a woman aged 45-65 years in good health and CMV-seropositive.

The chain has TRBV7-8 and TRBJ1-3, with D tentatively TRBD1 (5 bases). The CDR3 runs 18 residues. V lost 1 base and J 0 bases, leaving 16 bases between the germline ends. Germline V gene data show CDR1 as SGHVS and CDR2 as FQNEAQ. CDR3: CASSLELRGLSSGNTIYF. The DNA of the CDR3 is TGTGCCAGCAGCTTAGAGCTCCGGGGACTAAGCTCTGGAAACACCATATATTTT.

This clone appeared once. The chain links TRBV4-1 to TRBJ1-1, with D perhaps matching TRBD1 (5 bases). The CDR3 loop spans 16 amino acids. Germline lookup yields CDR1 MGHRA and CDR2 YSYEKL. Trimming took 3 bases from V and 2 from J, leaving 16 bases between them. This CDR3 reads CASSQEIGRVNTEAFF. In DNA, the CDR3 is TGCGCCAGCAGCCAGGAGATTGGCAGGGTAAACACTGAAGCTTTCTTT.

The rearrangement links TRBV5-1 to TRBJ2-3; tentative D call: TRBD1 (5 bases). The CDR3 is 14 residues long. Germline V CDR1 and CDR2: SGHRS, YFSETQ. Trimming took 4 bases from V and 1 from J, leaving 10 bases between them. CDR3 amino acids: CASSDSTGTDTQYF. The CDR3 DNA follows: TGCGCCAGCAGCGACAGCACGGGCACAGATACGCAGTATTTT.

The chain carries TRBV5-1 and TRBJ1-1, with 9 nucleotides matching TRBD1. Per germline, CDR1 SGHRS and CDR2 YFSETQ. The CDR3 is 18 amino acids. The junction had 10 bases not matched to a gene; V was cut back by 0 bases and J by 1 base. CDR3 loop: CASSLESGTGIPNTEAFF. The CDR3, as DNA: TGCGCCAGCAGCTTGGAGTCCGGGACAGGGATCCCGAACACTGAAGCTTTCTTT. The full variable domain, in which reference TRBV5-1 and TRBJ1-1 provide the parts outside the CDR3, is KAGVTQTPRYLIKTRGQQVTLSCSPISGHRSVSWYQQTPGQGLQFLFEYFSETQRNKGNFPGRFSGRQFSNSRSEMNVSTLELGDSALYLCASSLESGTGIPNTEAFFGQGTRLTVV.

The chain links TRBV11-2 to TRBJ1-5; perhaps TRBD1 as D (6 bases). There are 15 residues in the CDR3. Germline V lookup: CDR1 SGHAT, CDR2 FQNNGV. Trimming cost V 4 bases and J 6 bases, with 16 bases left between them. The DNA of the CDR3 is TGTGCCAGCAGCTCCCGGGGGGGCGCAGGTCAGCCCCAGCATTTT. It codes for CASSSRGGAGQPQHF.

The chain couples TRBV19 to TRBJ1-2; D not certain. The germline V and J ends were trimmed by 10 bases and 4 bases, with 16 bases remaining between them. Germline V gene lookup returns CDR1 LNHDA and CDR2 SQIVND (reference sequence). The CDR3 length is 13 residues. CDR3 DNA sequence: TGTGCCACCCGACAAGACGGAACCTATGGCTACACCTTC. It translates to CATRQDGTYGYTF.

This rearrangement joins TRBV19 to TRBJ2-1; D possibly corresponds to TRBD2 (5 bases). Germline CDR1 reads LNHDA; CDR2 reads SQIVND (reference sequence). The CDR3 sequence is 13 residues long. With 9 bases removed from V and 3 bases from J, the gap between germline ends came to 12 bases. The CDR3 region has the DNA TGTGCCAGCGGGGAACAGTTCTACAATGAGCAGTTCTTC. This sequence encodes CASGEQFYNEQFF.

V and J are TRBV7-2 and TRBJ1-5; 10 nucleotides line up with TRBD1. The germline CDR1 and CDR2 sequences are SGHTA and FQGNSA. There are 16 residues in the CDR3. V was clipped by 6 bases and J by 5 bases; unmatched bases: 10. The CDR3 here is CASSLSGQGNHQPQHF. CDR3 sequence (DNA): TGTGCCAGCAGTCTCTCGGGACAGGGGAACCATCAGCCCCAGCATTTT.

V is TRBV20-1 and J is TRBJ1-1, with D unclear. CDR3 size: 11 residues. Germline V gene data show CDR1 as DFQATT and CDR2 as SNEGSKA (reference sequence). Trimming took off 4 bases at V and 5 bases at J, with 8 bases between the two ends. In DNA, the CDR3 is TGCAGTGCTATCCAGAGGACTGAAGCTTTCTTT. It translates to CSAIQRTEAFF.

The rearrangement joins TRBV5-1 to TRBJ2-7; 8 positions agree with TRBD1. CDR1 is SGHRS, CDR2 YFSETQ, per germline. The CDR3 is made up of 16 amino acids. J lost 1 base, V lost 0 bases, and 6 bases had no gene match. The CDR3 is CASSLAATGASYEQYF. The CDR3 bases are TGCGCCAGCAGCTTGGCGGCGACAGGGGCGTCCTACGAGCAGTACTTC.

This chain joins TRBV12-5 and TRBJ2-2; 14 nucleotides agree with TRBD2. CDR1 is LGHNT, CDR2 FRNRAP, per germline. With 5 bases clipped from V and 4 bases from J, the junction kept 9 bases outside the gene matches. This CDR3 is 18 amino acids long. CDR3 DNA: TGTGCTAGTGGTGCCGGGACTAGCGGGGGATGGGGCACCGGGGAGCTGTTTTTT. Translating gives CASGAGTSGGWGTGELFF. Full variable domain (outside the CDR3, taken from reference TRBV12-5 and TRBJ2-2): DARVTQTPRHKVTEMGQEVTMRCQPILGHNTVFWYRQTMMQGLELLAYFRNRAPLDDSGMPKDRFSAEMPDATLATLKIQPSEPRDSAVYFCASGAGTSGGWGTGELFFGEGSRLTVL.

The chain combines TRBV23-1 with TRBJ2-2; 8 nucleotides agree with TRBD1. TRBV23-1 is annotated as an ORF whose role is uncertain. Trimming at V came to 7 bases and at J to 0 bases, leaving 16 bases not matched to a gene. The CDR3 runs to 19 residues. The CDR3 loop is CASTFGHPGGGPNTGELFF. DNA for the CDR3: TGCGCCAGCACATTCGGACACCCAGGGGGCGGACCGAACACCGGGGAGCTGTTTTTT.

The V call is TRBV7-2, the J call TRBJ1-5, with D possibly being TRBD1 (5 bases). Looked up from germline, CDR1 is SGHTA and CDR2 is FQGNSA. Trimming took 3 bases from V and 3 from J, leaving 6 bases between them. This CDR3 is built from 13 residues. The CDR3 DNA reads as TGTGCCAGCAGCTTGGGGCCCAATCAGCCCCAGCATTTT. Protein: CASSLGPNQPQHF.

The V call is TRBV4-1, the J call TRBJ2-3; tentatively, D is TRBD1 (5 bases). The CDR3 spans 15 residues. The V gene lost 5 bases and the J gene lost 0 bases, with 12 bases spanning the gap. Per the germline V gene, CDR1 is MGHRA and CDR2 is YSYEKL. The CDR3 reads CASSWTLLSTDTQYF. The CDR3 DNA is TGCGCCAGCAGCTGGACATTGCTAAGCACAGATACGCAGTATTTT.

This chain uses TRBV18 with TRBJ2-3; 15 positions match TRBD2. CDR1 KGHSH and CDR2 LQKENI come from the germline V gene. Trimming took 1 base from V and 1 from J; bases not matched to a gene: 6. This CDR3 contains 19 residues. CDR3 nucleotides: TGTGCCAGCTCACCACACGGACTAGCGGGGGGGCAGGGCACAGATACGCAGTATTTT. Protein: CASSPHGLAGGQGTDTQYF.

The chain recombines TRBV6-6 with TRBJ2-1, with 8 bases aligning to TRBD2. CDR1 is MNHNY, CDR2 SVGAGI, per germline (reference sequence). The CDR3 is made up of 16 amino acids. J was trimmed by 8 bases and V by 0 bases; bases with no gene match: 9. CDR3 amino acids: CASSYSSGRGAYEQFF. DNA of the CDR3: TGTGCCAGCAGTTACTCGTCCGGGAGGGGGGCCTATGAGCAGTTCTTC.